This entry lists 18 T cell receptor beta chains sequenced from one sample in a study of blood T cell repertoires in COVID-19 (dated by TCRdb to 2020 to 2021). Libraries came from the immunoSEQ multiplex PCR assay. As stored in TCRdb, this immuneACCESS dataset retains in-frame rearrangements with V and J assigned. A fraction of the clones does not appear; measured against another copy, unresolved V genes explain less than half of the discrepancy, and the remainder lacks a known reason. The sample contains about 200,000 clones, roughly four fifths of them found a single time. About 10% of the sample comes from the top ten. The sequencing sample was made of PBMCs or T cells enriched from blood (not recorded which). The receptors come from a man aged 40-50 years who had recovered from COVID-19.

The chain uses TRBV18 and TRBJ2-7; D gene uncertain. Trimming stripped 2 bases from V and 2 bases from J, with 13 bases between. The CDR3 extends over 15 amino acids. Germline values: CDR1 KGHSH, CDR2 LQKENI. The CDR3 region has the DNA TGTGCCAGCTCACCATGGCCCGCTAGGACCTACGAGCAGTACTTC. Translating gives CASSPWPARTYEQYF.

This clone occurred a few times. The chain couples TRBV19 to TRBJ2-6; 7 bases align to TRBD2. Germline CDR1 and CDR2: LNHDA and SQIVND (reference sequence). The CDR3 has 17 amino acids. Germline trimming cut 2 bases from V and 2 bases from J; bases unmatched to any gene: 6. DNA for the CDR3: TGTGCCAGTAGTATAAGCGAGGCGGGGGCTGGGGCCAACGTCCTGACTTTC. Amino acid sequence: CASSISEAGAGANVLTF.

The chain joins TRBV28 to TRBJ1-5; D is possibly TRBD1 (5 bases). The CDR3 extends over 15 amino acids. Looked up from germline, CDR1 is MDHEN and CDR2 is SYDVKM. Between the trimmed V and J ends, which lost 1 base and 2 bases, there was a span of 9 bases. CDR3 residues: CASSLLGGGNQPQHF. The CDR3 bases are TGTGCCAGCAGTTTATTGGGGGGAGGCAATCAGCCCCAGCATTTT.

The CDR3 region has the DNA TGTGCCAGCAGCCAAGATTACGGGACTGAAGCTTTCTTT. Its translation: CASSQDYGTEAFF. The genes are TRBV4-2 and TRBJ1-1; D unresolved. The V end lost 0 bases, the J end lost 5 bases, and 7 bases lay between the germline ends. Germline V gene lookup returns CDR1 LGHNA and CDR2 YNFKEQ. The CDR3 is made up of 13 amino acids.

This rearrangement joins TRBV19 to TRBJ1-1, with a tentative D call TRBD1 (6 bases). Germline V gene lookup returns CDR1 LNHDA and CDR2 SQIVND (reference sequence). This CDR3 is built from 18 residues. V was cut by 6 bases and J by 1 base, with 24 bases left in between. The CDR3 spells CASRPQFSQGIGNTEAFF. Here the CDR3 DNA reads TGTGCCAGTAGGCCCCAATTTTCACAGGGAATCGGGAACACTGAAGCTTTCTTT.

This chain connects TRBV5-6 to TRBJ1-2, with a weak D call TRBD1 (5 bases). This CDR3 spans 13 amino acids. Deletions cut 3 bases from V and 3 bases from J, with 9 bases between. From germline, CDR1 is SGHDT and CDR2 YYEEEE. The CDR3: CASSSVGDYGYTF. CDR3 sequence (DNA): TGTGCCAGCAGCTCGGTAGGGGACTATGGCTACACCTTC.

This sequence joins TRBV14 and TRBJ2-1, with 7 bases that match TRBD2. CDR3 length: 17 residues. Germline lookup yields CDR1 SGHDN and CDR2 FVKESK. V trimming: 3 bases; J trimming: 7 bases; junction bases outside the gene matches: 15. The CDR3 coding sequence is TGTGCCAGCAGCCATCCTAGGCCTGCGGGAGTCCGGAATGAGCAGTTCTTC. Translated, it gives CASSHPRPAGVRNEQFF.

This clone was recorded only once. The V and J genes are TRBV27 and TRBJ1-4; D possibly corresponds to TRBD1 (6 bases). This CDR3 has 13 amino acids. Germline loops: CDR1 MNHEY, CDR2 SMNVEV (reference sequence). Between the trimmed V and J ends, which lost 3 bases and 7 bases, there was a span of 9 bases. The CDR3 spells CASSFRGGEKLFF. The CDR3 DNA sequence: TGTGCCAGCAGTTTCCGAGGGGGTGAAAAACTGTTTTTT.

The chain employs TRBV5-6 and TRBJ1-5; TRBD1 is a possible D gene (6 bases). CDR3 length: 14 amino acids. Per the germline V gene, CDR1 is SGHDT and CDR2 is YYEEEE. Trimming took 2 bases from V and 6 from J, leaving 12 bases between them. DNA of the CDR3: TGTGCCAGCAGCTTTGGGGGGGCTGGTCAGCCCCAGCATTTT. Residues: CASSFGGAGQPQHF.

The chain is built from TRBV2 and TRBJ1-2; TRBD1 aligns across 8 bases. The germline gives CDR1 SNHLY, CDR2 FYNNEI. V shed 2 bases and J 8 bases; nucleotides not matched to a gene: 7. The CDR3 runs to 14 residues. The CDR3 region is CASSERQGAFGYTF. CDR3 bases: TGTGCCAGCAGTGAACGGCAGGGGGCGTTCGGCTACACCTTC.

The chain combines TRBV28 with TRBJ2-1, with 9 bases matching TRBD1. This CDR3 region has 14 residues. Germline CDR1 and CDR2: MDHEN and SYDVKM. V shed 7 bases, J shed 6 bases, and the junction held 7 bases outside the gene matches. The CDR3 DNA reads TGTGCCAGCATCCCGGGACAGGGAACCAATGAGCAGTTCTTC. Encoded protein: CASIPGQGTNEQFF.

V and J are TRBV7-9 and TRBJ2-7, with 8 bases matching TRBD2. V gave up 4 bases and J gave up 0 bases; unmatched junction bases: 5. The V gene's germline CDR1 is SEHNR and CDR2 FQNEAQ (reference sequence). There are 15 residues in the CDR3. The CDR3 nucleotides read TGTGCCAGCAGCTCTAGCGGGCTGAGCTCCTACGAGCAGTACTTC. Encoded protein: CASSSSGLSSYEQYF. Drawing the rest from reference TRBV7-9 and TRBJ2-7, the complete variable domain is DTGVSQNPRHKITKRGQNVTFRCDPISEHNRLYWYRQTLGQGPEFLTYFQNEAQLEKSRLLSDRFSAERPKGSFSTLEIQRTEQGDSAMYLCASSSSGLSSYEQYFGPGTRLTVT.

The J gene is TRBJ2-1, the V gene TRBV3-1 (or the pseudogene TRBV3-2), with D possibly being TRBD2 (6 bases). Germline V gene data show CDR1 as LGHDT and CDR2 as YNNKEL (reference sequence). The CDR3 length is 12 residues. Trimming shortened V by 0 bases and J by 15 bases, and 12 bases separated the two germline ends. The CDR3 loop is CASSQETSNMFF. The CDR3, as DNA: TGTGCCAGCAGCCAAGAGACTAGTAATATGTTCTTC.

J is TRBJ1-1 and V is TRBV19; a possible D gene is TRBD1 (6 bases). This CDR3 spans 15 amino acids. Trimming removed 1 base from V and 5 bases from J, with 14 bases in between. Germline V gene sequence: CDR1 LNHDA, CDR2 SQIVND (reference sequence). The CDR3 protein is CASSIGQVVTTEAFF. The CDR3 DNA reads TGTGCCAGTAGTATAGGACAGGTAGTAACTACTGAAGCTTTCTTT.

The chain recombines TRBV9 with TRBJ2-5; D gene uncertain. The CDR3 contains 12 residues. Germline-derived CDR1 and CDR2 are SGDLS and YYNGEE. Trimming stripped 1 base from V and 3 bases from J, with 4 bases between. CDR3 nucleotide sequence: TGTGCCAGCAGCGTATCGGAAGAGACCCAGTACTTC. Translated: CASSVSEETQYF.

The chain combines TRBV5-1 with TRBJ2-3; 9 bases line up with TRBD2. This CDR3 contains 15 residues. V was pared by 2 bases and J by 0 bases, with 1 base of the junction left unmatched. Germline V gives CDR1 SGHRS, CDR2 YFSETQ. The CDR3 here is CASSFTSGSTDTQYF. The CDR3 DNA sequence: TGCGCCAGCAGCTTTACTAGCGGGAGCACAGATACGCAGTATTTT.

This chain links TRBV27 with TRBJ2-3, with 7 bases matching TRBD1. The CDR3 contains 15 residues. V shed 6 bases, J shed 0 bases, and the junction held 6 bases outside the gene matches. Per germline, CDR1 MNHEY and CDR2 SMNVEV (reference sequence). CDR3 amino acids: CASSFSRGSTDTQYF. The CDR3 coding sequence is TGTGCCAGCAGCTTTTCCAGGGGGAGCACAGATACGCAGTATTTT.

The V and J genes are TRBV5-1 and TRBJ2-1; 7 nucleotides align to TRBD2. Germline CDR1 is SGHRS and CDR2 is YFSETQ. V shed 2 bases, J shed 5 bases, and the junction held 4 bases outside the gene matches. This CDR3 spans 14 amino acids. This CDR3 reads CASSFRDYNNEQFF. DNA of the CDR3: TGCGCCAGCAGCTTCCGGGACTACAACAATGAGCAGTTCTTC.